The 18 T cell receptor beta chains reported below all come from one sample, sequenced in a study of neurological immune-mediated disorders. TCRdb re-called the 5' RACE reads with MiXCR, one entry per CDR3 protein. This sample carries about 48,000 distinct CDR3 sequences, approximately 11% of them seen once, and the ten largest clones take roughly 10%. Time point specified: longitudinal time-point 3. The material sequenced was PBMCs. Receptors were obtained from a male donor with HTLV-1-associated myelopathy (HAM/TSP).

This clonotype was observed a handful of times. The J gene is TRBJ1-2, the V gene TRBV6-5, with D possibly TRBD1 on 5 matching bases. V lost 2 bases to trimming and J lost 4 bases, with 11 bases between them. CDR1 and CDR2 from the germline V gene are MNHEY and SVGAGI. CDR3 size: 14 residues. In nucleotides, the CDR3 is TGTGCCAGCAGTTACACCGGGGCATCCTATGGCTACACCTTC. Translated, it gives CASSYTGASYGYTF.

Concerning this clonotype: Since a much larger clone is just one base distant, this may be a read error. The V and J genes are TRBV20-1 and TRBJ1-5, with D possibly matching TRBD1 (6 bases). With the DNA end fitting TRBJ2-3 better, the J assignment may be wrong. This CDR3 contains 14 residues. Germline V lookup: CDR1 DFQATT, CDR2 SNEGSKA (reference sequence). The CDR3 loop reads CSASPQGYDQPQYF. For the CDR3, the DNA is TGCAGTGCTTCACCTCAGGGGTACGATCAGCCCCAGTATTTT.

The chain uses TRBV6-5 and TRBJ1-2, with TRBD1 identical over 9 bases. With V trimmed by 6 bases and J by 5 bases, 10 bases remained unmatched. The CDR3 has 15 residues. Per germline, CDR1 MNHEY and CDR2 SVGAGI. The CDR3 region is CASRTTGGAGYGYTF. DNA for the CDR3: TGTGCCAGCAGGACCACAGGGGGCGCAGGGTATGGCTACACCTTC.

Ten or more counts support this clonotype. The chain links TRBV20-1 to TRBJ1-2, with 7 nucleotides matching TRBD1. The CDR3 covers 14 residues. Germline V gene sequence: CDR1 DFQATT, CDR2 SNEGSKA (reference sequence). The ends lost 5 bases at V and 8 bases at J; junction bases unmatched: 14. CDR3 protein: CSADRAATAWGYTF. The CDR3 DNA reads TGCAGTGCTGACAGGGCCGCGACGGCTTGGGGCTACACCTTC.

This clonotype was counted ten times or more. The V gene is TRBV3-1, the J gene TRBJ1-5; D is ambiguous. This CDR3 spans 13 amino acids. Germline V gene sequence: CDR1 LGHDT, CDR2 YNNKEL (reference sequence). V was pared by 0 bases and J by 11 bases, with 11 bases between. CDR3 amino acids: CASSQDSGRAQHF. In DNA form, the CDR3 reads TGTGCCAGCAGCCAAGATAGTGGTCGGGCCCAGCATTTT.

This clonotype has ten or more counts. The rearrangement links TRBV18 to TRBJ1-5, with D unclear. Trimming removed 2 bases at V and 0 bases at J, with 5 bases between. CDR3 length: 14 residues. Germline V gives CDR1 KGHSH, CDR2 LQKENI. The CDR3 is CASSPGPSNQPQHF. CDR3 bases: TGTGCCAGCTCACCAGGGCCTAGCAATCAGCCCCAGCATTTT.

This clonotype showed up many times. The rearrangement uses TRBV29-1 and TRBJ2-5; a weak D match, TRBD2 (5 bases). This CDR3 is 13 amino acids long. Trimming shortened V by 4 bases and J by 4 bases, and 13 bases separated the two germline ends. Germline V lookup: CDR1 SQVTM, CDR2 ANQGSEA. The CDR3 loop is CSVAGYERETQYF. CDR3 in DNA: TGCAGCGTTGCGGGGTATGAGCGAGAGACCCAGTACTTC.

There are many counts of this clonotype. The chain uses TRBV6-6 and TRBJ1-5; D ambiguous. V was cut by 6 bases and J by 4 bases, with 10 bases left in between. Germline V gene lookup returns CDR1 MNHNY and CDR2 SVGAGI (reference sequence). The CDR3 is made up of 13 amino acids. The CDR3 DNA is TGTGCCAGCAGGTTGGGTTTAAATCAGCCCCAGCATTTT. Its protein is CASRLGLNQPQHF.

In this sample, this clonotype turned up many times. The V and J genes are TRBV29-1 and TRBJ2-1, with 12 bases matching TRBD2. Germline V lookup: CDR1 SQVTM, CDR2 ANQGSEA. With 2 bases clipped from V and 0 bases from J, the junction kept 2 bases outside the gene matches. CDR3 length: 16 residues. In DNA form, the CDR3 reads TGCAGCGTTGAAACTAGCGGGGGGTCCTCCTACAATGAGCAGTTCTTC. This sequence encodes CSVETSGGSSYNEQFF.

This clonotype was observed at least ten times. This chain connects TRBV20-1 to TRBJ1-5, with a possible D match to TRBD1 (6 bases). This CDR3 spans 15 amino acids. Per the germline V gene, CDR1 is DFQATT and CDR2 is SNEGSKA (reference sequence). Trimming took 3 bases from V and 0 from J, leaving 12 bases between them. In nucleotides, the CDR3 is TGCAGTGCTAGCAGGGGTAAACATAGCAATCAGCCCCAGCATTTT. It is translated as CSASRGKHSNQPQHF.

This clonotype has at least ten counts. J is TRBJ2-3 and V is TRBV5-4; D gene unclear. Per germline, CDR1 SGHNT and CDR2 YYREEE (reference sequence). The CDR3 extends over 15 amino acids. V lost 4 bases, J lost 1 base, and 13 bases lay in between. DNA for the CDR3: TGTGCCAGCAGCCCTCCCCCTTCCGGCACAGATACGCAGTATTTT. Its translation is CASSPPPSGTDTQYF.

This clonotype was recorded many times. The chain combines TRBV29-1 with TRBJ2-5, with D possibly being TRBD2 (5 bases). Trimming stripped 1 base from V and 2 bases from J, with 8 bases between. The CDR3 totals 13 residues. Per germline, CDR1 SQVTM and CDR2 ANQGSEA. CDR3 coding DNA: TGCAGCGTTGAAGCGGGGAATCAAGAGACCCAGTACTTC. Translating it yields CSVEAGNQETQYF.

This clonotype has at least ten counts. The chain recombines TRBV27 with TRBJ1-2; 7 nucleotides line up with TRBD1. The CDR3 is made up of 16 amino acids. CDR1 and CDR2 from the germline V gene are MNHEY and SMNVEV (reference sequence). J lost 4 bases, V lost 3 bases, and 11 bases had no gene match. CDR3 nucleotides: TGTGCCAGCAGTTTGATCCCGACAGGGAAGGGCTATGGCTACACCTTC. It encodes CASSLIPTGKGYGYTF.

In its sample, this clonotype was seen many times. This rearrangement joins TRBV4-3 to TRBJ2-6, with D unclear. The ends were cut back, 3 bases at V and 1 base at J, with 4 bases in the middle. This CDR3 comprises 14 residues. CDR1 and CDR2 from the germline V gene are LGHNA and YSLEER. In DNA, the CDR3 is TGCGCCAGCAGCCACTTGTCTGGGGCCAACGTCCTGACTTTC. Its translation: CASSHLSGANVLTF.

This clonotype was seen many times. This sequence joins TRBV5-1 and TRBJ1-5, with D unresolved. Per germline, CDR1 SGHRS and CDR2 YFSETQ. The CDR3 runs to 16 residues. The V gene lost 2 bases and the J gene lost 7 bases, with 19 bases spanning the gap. The DNA of the CDR3 is TGCGCCAGCAGCTTAGAAGGCGCGGGAGGTGGGCAGCCCCAGCATTTT. It encodes CASSLEGAGGGQPQHF.

The table lists this clonotype with a few counts. The chain combines TRBV14 with TRBJ2-7; TRBD2 agrees at 8 bases. The J segment lost 3 bases and the V segment lost 1 base, leaving 5 bases of the junction unmatched. CDR3 length: 15 amino acids. Germline V gene data show CDR1 as SGHDN and CDR2 as FVKESK. The CDR3 loop reads CASSQGRGGIYEQYF. CDR3 DNA: TGTGCCAGCAGCCAAGGACGGGGGGGGATCTACGAGCAGTACTTC.

There are many counts of this clonotype. The chain recombines TRBV9 with TRBJ2-7, with D possibly matching TRBD2 (6 bases). The V end lost 0 bases, the J end lost 6 bases, and 13 bases lay between the germline ends. Per the germline V gene, CDR1 is SGDLS and CDR2 is YYNGEE. The CDR3 loop spans 14 amino acids. The CDR3 DNA sequence: TGTGCCAGCAGCGTAGTCCCAGGGAGGCGCGAGCAGTACTTC. Protein sequence: CASSVVPGRREQYF.

In this sample, this clonotype turned up once. The junction departs from germline at one end; a sequencing error may be responsible. The chain is built from TRBV20-1 and TRBJ2-5; 8 bases map to TRBD2. Germline CDR1 and CDR2: DFQATT and SNEGSKA (reference sequence). This CDR3 contains 14 residues. The CDR3 here is CSAIHGGGPGPQYF. CDR3 sequence (DNA): TGCAGTGCTATCCACGGCGGGGGGCCTGGGCCCCAGTACTTT.